The 26 T cell receptor beta chains below were found in one sample sequenced in a study of blood T cell repertoires in COVID-19. Clones were sequenced by immunoSEQ multiplex PCR, and TCRdb holds only the in-frame ones, with some missing. The data contain hundreds of thousands of clones, 70% to 90% of them seen just once; the ten biggest clones take up around 1.7%. Sequenced: PBMCs or T cells enriched from blood (not recorded which). The receptors originated from a man between 40 and 49 years old who had recovered from COVID-19.

The chain recombines TRBV11-2 with TRBJ2-2, with 7 nucleotides matching TRBD2. CDR1 SGHAT and CDR2 FQNNGV come from the germline V gene. The CDR3 runs to 15 residues. Germline trimming cut 6 bases from V and 4 bases from J; bases unmatched to any gene: 8. CDR3 loop: CASSSSGAITGELFF. In DNA form, the CDR3 reads TGTGCCAGCAGTTCCAGCGGGGCAATCACCGGGGAGCTGTTTTTT.

The J gene is TRBJ2-1, the V gene TRBV5-4; 13 bases match TRBD2. The ends lost 2 bases at V and 8 bases at J; junction bases unmatched: 7. Germline loops: CDR1 SGHNT, CDR2 YYREEE (reference sequence). CDR3 length: 16 residues. The CDR3, as DNA: TGTGCCAGCAGCTTTGGGACTAGCGGGGATATGTATGAGCAGTTCTTC. This gives the protein CASSFGTSGDMYEQFF.

V and J are TRBV27 and TRBJ2-5; the D is unclear. The CDR3 is 15 residues long. Trimming left V 4 bases short and J 6 bases short, with 18 bases between. CDR1 is MNHEY, CDR2 SMNVEV, per germline (reference sequence). Here the CDR3 reads CASSSPSKASKTQYF. Here the CDR3 DNA reads TGTGCCAGCAGTTCACCGTCGAAAGCTTCGAAGACCCAGTACTTC.

This chain uses TRBV9 with TRBJ1-4; D is unclear. V shed 0 bases and J shed 7 bases, with 13 bases lying between them. The length of the CDR3 is 15 residues. Germline values: CDR1 SGDLS, CDR2 YYNGEE. The CDR3 nucleotides read TGTGCCAGCAGCGTAGCGTATGGGAGGAGTGAAAAACTGTTTTTT. The encoded protein is CASSVAYGRSEKLFF.

As concerns this clone: The same CDR3 also results from other DNA sequences found in this sample. V gene TRBV5-1 combines with J gene TRBJ2-1, with TRBD1 matching 9 bases. The CDR3 is 15 amino acids. CDR1 and CDR2 from the germline V gene are SGHRS and YFSETQ. V gave up 2 bases and J gave up 5 bases; unmatched junction bases: 5. The DNA for the CDR3 is TGCGCCAGCAGCTTAACAGGGGGCGCCCACAATGAGCAGTTCTTC. This translates into CASSLTGGAHNEQFF.

This sequence joins TRBV28 and TRBJ2-1, with TRBD1 identical over 9 bases. CDR3 length: 14 amino acids. The germline V gene encodes CDR1 MDHEN and CDR2 SYDVKM. V shed 2 bases and J 8 bases; nucleotides not matched to a gene: 4. DNA of the CDR3: TGTGCCAGCAGTTTAGGGACAGGGTGGCATGAGCAGTTCTTC. The encoded protein is CASSLGTGWHEQFF.

V and J are TRBV7-2 and TRBJ2-5; a possible D gene is TRBD2 (7 bases). V was clipped by 5 bases and J by 1 base, with 17 bases between them. The length of the CDR3 is 16 residues. Germline CDR1 reads SGHTA; CDR2 reads FQGNSA. The CDR3 bases are TGTGCCAGCAGCCTGCAGAGGGGGGGTTCCCAAGAGACCCAGTACTTC. Translating it yields CASSLQRGGSQETQYF. The complete variable domain, with remaining parts taken from reference TRBV7-2 and TRBJ2-5, reads GAGVSQSPSNKVTEKGKDVELRCDPISGHTALYWYRQSLGQGLEFLIYFQGNSAPDKSGLPSDRFSAERTGGSVSTLTIQRTQQEDSAVYLCASSLQRGGSQETQYFGPGTRLLVL.

This chain joins TRBV21-1 and TRBJ1-6; TRBD1, as called in the table, went unchecked against the DNA. TRBV21-1 is an annotated pseudogene. The CDR3 sequence is 17 residues long. The CDR3 region is CASSGQGARSNCSPLHF. The CDR3 DNA sequence: TGTGCCAGCAGCGGACAGGGGGCGCGATCCAATTGTTCACCCCTCCACTTT.

J is TRBJ2-6 and V is TRBV2; TRBD1 agrees at 8 bases. The J segment lost 4 bases and the V segment lost 5 bases, leaving 7 bases of the junction unmatched. The CDR3 sequence is 16 residues long. Per the germline V gene, CDR1 is SNHLY and CDR2 is FYNNEI. As DNA, the CDR3 is TGTGCCAGCAGTCCGGGACAGGTACTGGGGGCCAACGTCCTGACTTTC. Its protein is CASSPGQVLGANVLTF.

This clone was detected many times. The rearrangement links TRBV5-6 to TRBJ2-7, with unresolved D. The CDR3 spans 15 residues. CDR1 and CDR2 (germline): SGHDT, YYEEEE. Between the trimmed V and J ends, which lost 2 bases and 2 bases, there was a span of 14 bases. The chain's CDR3 is CASSFDTRLTYEQYF. The CDR3 region has the DNA TGTGCCAGCAGCTTCGACACACGCTTAACCTACGAGCAGTACTTC.

V usage is TRBV7-6 and J usage is TRBJ1-4, with a weak D call TRBD1 (6 bases). The V gene's germline CDR1 is SGHVS and CDR2 FNYEAQ. The CDR3 consists of 18 residues. Trimming left V 5 bases short and J 8 bases short, with 27 bases between. The CDR3 DNA is TGTGCCAGCAGCCATTCTCAACACCCCGCAACCACAGGGGAAAAACTGTTTTTT. Its translation: CASSHSQHPATTGEKLFF. Based on the CDR3 plus reference TRBV7-6 and TRBJ1-4, the full variable domain is GAGVSQSPRYKVTKRGQDVALRCDPISGHVSLYWYRQALGQGPEFLTYFNYEAQQDKSGLPNDRFSAERPEGSISTLTIQRTEQRDSAMYRCASSHSQHPATTGEKLFFGSGTQLSVL.

The CDR3 DNA is TGTGCCAGCTCACCACCTGGCCAGCGGGAGGCCCCCTACGAGCAGTACTTC. It translates to CASSPPGQREAPYEQYF. The chain couples TRBV18 to TRBJ2-7; TRBD2 matches 9 bases. There are 17 residues in the CDR3. Germline loops: CDR1 KGHSH, CDR2 LQKENI. The V segment lost 0 bases and the J segment 2 bases; nucleotides outside the gene matches: 8.

This clone was detected only once. The V and J genes are TRBV9 and TRBJ1-3; possible D gene TRBD1, 5 bases. The CDR3 consists of 17 residues. Germline V CDR1 and CDR2: SGDLS, YYNGEE. With 0 bases removed from V and 2 bases from J, the gap between germline ends came to 15 bases. DNA for the CDR3: TGTGCCAGCAGCGTAGGGTGGGGCCATCAGGCTGGAAACACCATATATTTT. Translating gives CASSVGWGHQAGNTIYF. The whole variable domain, remainder taken from reference TRBV9 and TRBJ1-3, is DSGVTQTPKHLITATGQRVTLRCSPRSGDLSVYWYQQSLDQGLQFLIQYYNGEERAKGNILERFSAQQFPDLHSELNLSSLELGDSALYFCASSVGWGHQAGNTIYFGEGSWLTVV.

The genes are TRBV28 and TRBJ2-1, with TRBD2 matching 9 bases. In germline, CDR1 is MDHEN, CDR2 SYDVKM. This CDR3 has 14 residues. Losses at the gene ends were 6 bases for V and 10 bases for J; bases not matched to a gene: 10. The CDR3 DNA sequence: TGTGCCAGCAGCCAACCAGGACTAGCGTACGAGCAGTTCTTC. As protein: CASSQPGLAYEQFF.

The V gene is TRBV9, the J gene TRBJ1-2; possible D gene TRBD1, 6 bases. The length of the CDR3 is 15 residues. Germline-derived CDR1 and CDR2 are SGDLS and YYNGEE. The V end lost 4 bases, the J end lost 8 bases, and 21 bases lay between the germline ends. CDR3 nucleotide sequence: TGTGCCAGCAGCCCGCAACAGACAGGCCGCCACGGCTACACCTTC. Residues: CASSPQQTGRHGYTF. The whole variable domain, filled in from reference TRBV9 and TRBJ1-2, reads DSGVTQTPKHLITATGQRVTLRCSPRSGDLSVYWYQQSLDQGLQFLIQYYNGEERAKGNILERFSAQQFPDLHSELNLSSLELGDSALYFCASSPQQTGRHGYTFGSGTRLTVV.

The chain joins TRBV6-1 to TRBJ2-5; 8 nucleotides match TRBD2. V trimming: 0 bases; J trimming: 1 base; junction bases outside the gene matches: 10. This CDR3 is 18 amino acids long. Germline values: CDR1 MNHNS, CDR2 SASEGT. The CDR3 nucleotides are TGTGCCAGCAGTGAAGCGCCGTTTAATAGCGGGGTCCAAGAGACCCAGTACTTC. Amino acid sequence: CASSEAPFNSGVQETQYF.

The chain has TRBV10-3 and TRBJ1-5; D may be TRBD1 (6 bases). This CDR3 is built from 15 residues. Trimming shortened V by 10 bases and J by 3 bases, and 19 bases separated the two germline ends. Germline V CDR1 and CDR2: ENHRY, SYGVKD. In DNA form, the CDR3 reads TGTGCCACCCAGGTGGAGGGGGGGGTCAATCAGCCCCAGCATTTT. Residues: CATQVEGGVNQPQHF.

A single count supports this clone. The rearrangement uses TRBV9 and TRBJ1-5; TRBD1 matches 8 bases. Germline assignment: CDR1 SGDLS and CDR2 YYNGEE. The trim removed 2 bases at V and 9 bases at J, leaving 4 bases unmatched. The CDR3 contains 13 residues. CDR3 in DNA: TGTGCCAGCAGCGTCGCAGGGGGCGGGCCCCAGCATTTT. This translates into CASSVAGGGPQHF.

V gene TRBV24-1 combines with J gene TRBJ1-2; TRBD1 might be the D (6 bases). CDR1 is KGHDR and CDR2 is SFDVKD in the germline V gene. This CDR3 contains 13 residues. Trimming removed 4 bases from V and 3 bases from J, with 8 bases in between. In DNA form, the CDR3 reads TGTGCCACCAGTGAGGGGGCGGACTATGGCTACACCTTC. Protein sequence: CATSEGADYGYTF.

This chain links TRBV2 with TRBJ1-5; TRBD1 might be the D (5 bases). The CDR3 contains 13 residues. V was trimmed by 7 bases and J by 4 bases, leaving 11 bases between them. Germline values: CDR1 SNHLY, CDR2 FYNNEI. DNA for the CDR3: TGTGCCAGCATCGGGGGTCGGAATCAGCCCCAGCATTTT. Amino acid sequence: CASIGGRNQPQHF.

The chain uses TRBV6-5 and TRBJ1-5; D is perhaps TRBD1 (6 bases). The germline V gene has CDR1 MNHEY and CDR2 SVGAGI. V lost 0 bases, J lost 8 bases, and 17 bases lay in between. The CDR3 consists of 16 residues. The CDR3 spells CASSYSIPGGREPQHF. DNA of the CDR3: TGTGCCAGCAGTTACTCGATTCCGGGGGGCAGAGAGCCCCAGCATTTT.

This chain uses TRBV28 with TRBJ2-7; 10 nucleotides line up with TRBD1. CDR3 length: 15 residues. The germline CDR1 and CDR2 sequences are MDHEN and SYDVKM. Losses at the gene ends were 6 bases for V and 6 bases for J; bases not matched to a gene: 11. Here the CDR3 DNA reads TGTGCCAGCAGCCCTGGGACAGGGGAAGGGAGCGAGCAGTACTTC. This codes for CASSPGTGEGSEQYF.

The chain couples TRBV28 to TRBJ1-1; no clear D. CDR3 length equals 13 residues. The V and J ends lost 11 bases and 1 base respectively, with 14 bases between them. Germline V lookup: CDR1 MDHEN, CDR2 SYDVKM. The CDR3 sequence is CACETRGNTEAFF. CDR3 DNA: TGTGCCTGCGAGACGCGGGGGAACACTGAAGCTTTCTTT.

V usage is TRBV7-2 and J usage is TRBJ1-2; D is perhaps TRBD1 (5 bases). The length of the CDR3 is 16 residues. V dropped 5 bases and J dropped 8 bases, with 24 bases sitting between them. Germline V gene lookup returns CDR1 SGHTA and CDR2 FQGNSA. CDR3 amino acids: CASSAEDATRERGYTF. The CDR3, as DNA: TGTGCCAGCAGCGCAGAGGACGCCACCAGGGAAAGGGGCTACACCTTC. Looking up the rest from reference TRBV7-2 and TRBJ1-2 gives the full variable domain: GAGVSQSPSNKVTEKGKDVELRCDPISGHTALYWYRQSLGQGLEFLIYFQGNSAPDKSGLPSDRFSAERTGGSVSTLTIQRTQQEDSAVYLCASSAEDATRERGYTFGSGTRLTVV.

This chain links TRBV19 with TRBJ1-2; D not resolved. Germline loops: CDR1 LNHDA, CDR2 SQIVND (reference sequence). The CDR3 has 15 amino acids. Trimming pared 1 base from V and 4 bases from J, leaving 13 bases between. The CDR3 coding sequence is TGTGCCAGTAGTATAGTTCGGGATTCTAGCTATGGCTACACCTTC. It encodes CASSIVRDSSYGYTF.

V and J are TRBV11-3 and TRBJ2-3; no reliable D call. The germline V gene encodes CDR1 SGHNT and CDR2 YENEEA. This CDR3 has 13 amino acids. V was cut by 0 bases and J by 4 bases, with 5 bases left in between. The CDR3 DNA sequence: TGTGCCAGCAGCTTAGATTTAGCAGATACGCAGTATTTT. This gives the protein CASSLDLADTQYF.